A single sample is the source of the 31 T cell receptor beta chains below, sequenced in a study of T-cell memory formation after mild COVID-19. TCRdb independently ran MiXCR on the 5' RACE reads; one entry per CDR3 protein. The sample comprises some 50,000 distinct CDR3 sequences, roughly 12% of which are singletons, and approximately 24% rests with the top ten. The sequencing input was PBMCs or a T cell subset sorted from them (not recorded which). Every receptor here comes from a man aged 18 to 35 who had mild COVID-19 (a few samples of this study predate the infection). Cell type and time point are not known.

This clonotype was detected only a few times. V gene TRBV20-1 combines with J gene TRBJ2-1; no clear D. V lost 3 bases to trimming and J lost 7 bases, with 4 bases between them. The CDR3 spans 10 residues. Germline V gene lookup returns CDR1 DFQATT and CDR2 SNEGSKA (reference sequence). The CDR3 coding sequence is TGCAGTGCTAGGAAGAATGAGCAGTTCTTC. This codes for CSARKNEQFF.

This clonotype was observed at least ten times. This rearrangement joins TRBV9 to TRBJ2-2; D call uncertain. Trimming cost V 0 bases and J 1 base, with 7 bases left between them. Germline CDR1 and CDR2: SGDLS and YYNGEE. This CDR3 comprises 15 residues. CDR3 DNA sequence: TGTGCCAGCAGCGTAGCCAAGGGGAACACCGGGGAGCTGTTTTTT. Its translation is CASSVAKGNTGELFF. Complete variable domain (other parts from reference TRBV9 and TRBJ2-2): DSGVTQTPKHLITATGQRVTLRCSPRSGDLSVYWYQQSLDQGLQFLIQYYNGEERAKGNILERFSAQQFPDLHSELNLSSLELGDSALYFCASSVAKGNTGELFFGEGSRLTVL.

There are a few counts of this clonotype. The rearrangement links TRBV7-2 to TRBJ2-3, with D possibly being TRBD2 (6 bases). Trimming left V 3 bases short and J 4 bases short, with 8 bases between. This CDR3 has 13 residues. In germline, CDR1 is SGHTA, CDR2 FQGNSA. Here the CDR3 DNA reads TGTGCCAGCAGCTTTTGGGGGGCAGATACGCAGTATTTT. Protein sequence: CASSFWGADTQYF.

This clonotype was detected a few times. The chain recombines TRBV28 with TRBJ2-4, with 9 bases fitting TRBD1. The CDR3 is made up of 16 amino acids. Germline V gene data show CDR1 as MDHEN and CDR2 as SYDVKM. The junction had 8 bases not matched to a gene; V was cut back by 6 bases and J by 2 bases. In nucleotides, the CDR3 is TGTGCCAGCAGACAGGGGGCGCGTGTAACCAAAAACATTCAGTACTTC. It translates to CASRQGARVTKNIQYF.

This clonotype was seen a handful of times. J is TRBJ2-1 and V is TRBV18; 7 bases map to TRBD2. This CDR3 is built from 18 residues. V shed 1 base and J 0 bases; nucleotides not matched to a gene: 9. Germline CDR1 is KGHSH and CDR2 is LQKENI. CDR3 loop: CASSPQAGDTSSYNEQFF. In DNA form, the CDR3 reads TGTGCCAGCTCACCACAGGCGGGGGATACGAGCTCCTACAATGAGCAGTTCTTC.

This clonotype was found many times. V and J are TRBV5-1 and TRBJ2-3; 7 nucleotides align to TRBD1. The CDR3 contains 16 residues. CDR1 and CDR2 from the germline V gene are SGHRS and YFSETQ. The junction had 9 bases not matched to a gene; V was cut back by 4 bases and J by 1 base. The CDR3 reads CASSLRQGRGTDTQYF. As DNA, the CDR3 is TGCGCCAGCAGCCTGCGACAGGGAAGGGGCACAGATACGCAGTATTTT.

The rearrangement uses TRBV7-8 and TRBJ1-5; D ambiguous. V was clipped by 3 bases and J by 3 bases, with 12 bases between them. Germline V gene sequence: CDR1 SGHVS, CDR2 FQNEAQ. CDR3 length equals 15 residues. The CDR3 nucleotides are TGTGCCAGCAGCTTTGGCGCGGTGATCAATCAGCCCCAGCATTTT. This sequence encodes CASSFGAVINQPQHF.

This clonotype was detected ten times or more. The rearrangement uses TRBV13 and TRBJ1-2; TRBD1 aligns across 9 bases. The CDR3 length is 14 residues. V shed 5 bases, J shed 7 bases, and the junction held 8 bases outside the gene matches. Germline CDR1 and CDR2: PRHDT and FYEKMQ (reference sequence). The CDR3: CASSNPGQGRGYTF. The CDR3, as DNA: TGTGCCAGCAGCAATCCGGGACAGGGTCGTGGCTACACCTTC.

The chain carries TRBV4-2 and TRBJ1-1; TRBD1 matches at 8 bases. J was trimmed by 7 bases and V by 3 bases; bases with no gene match: 4. Germline V gene sequence: CDR1 LGHNA, CDR2 YNFKEQ. CDR3 length: 13 residues. The CDR3 loop is CASSQGQEDEAFF. The CDR3 DNA sequence: TGTGCCAGCAGCCAGGGACAGGAGGATGAAGCTTTCTTT.

This clonotype appeared many times. The CDR3 here is CASSPLITGSNSPLHF. The CDR3 DNA is TGTGCCAGCTCACCTCTCATAACAGGGAGCAATTCACCCCTCCACTTT. The chain couples TRBV18 to TRBJ1-6; D is possibly TRBD1 (6 bases). The CDR3 runs to 16 residues. V lost 3 bases and J 7 bases, leaving 16 bases between the germline ends. Germline V CDR1 and CDR2: KGHSH, LQKENI.

This chain connects TRBV7-3 to TRBJ2-1, with 7 nucleotides matching TRBD1. The germline V gene has CDR1 SGHTA and CDR2 FQGTGA. V was clipped by 4 bases and J by 9 bases; unmatched bases: 6. This CDR3 contains 13 residues. CDR3 residues: CASSYAGGGEQFF. In nucleotides, the CDR3 is TGTGCCAGCAGCTATGCAGGGGGTGGTGAGCAGTTCTTC.

This clonotype has more than one count but fewer than ten. This chain links TRBV2 with TRBJ2-3; D possibly corresponds to TRBD2 (5 bases). There are 14 residues in the CDR3. Trimming shortened V by 7 bases and J by 0 bases, and 11 bases separated the two germline ends. CDR1 and CDR2 (germline): SNHLY, FYNNEI. The CDR3 DNA follows: TGTGCCAGCACGGTCCGGGAAAGCACAGATACGCAGTATTTT. It encodes CASTVRESTDTQYF.

This clonotype came up a few times. This sequence joins TRBV5-1 and TRBJ2-1; unclear D gene. CDR1 and CDR2 from the germline V gene are SGHRS and YFSETQ. Trimming took 9 bases from V and 5 from J, leaving 18 bases between them. The CDR3 has 14 residues. The CDR3 is CANLTDRRDNEQFF. The CDR3, as DNA: TGCGCCAACCTTACTGACCGGAGAGACAATGAGCAGTTCTTC.

Only a few counts were recorded for this clonotype. The chain recombines TRBV5-1 with TRBJ1-1; a weak D match, TRBD1 (6 bases). CDR1 is SGHRS, CDR2 YFSETQ, per germline. This CDR3 region has 14 residues. Trimming left V 0 bases short and J 3 bases short, with 9 bases between. CDR3 in amino acids: CASSLDRVYTEAFF. CDR3 sequence (DNA): TGCGCCAGCAGCTTGGACAGGGTCTACACTGAAGCTTTCTTT.

This clonotype occurred many times. The germline gene is not matched at one end of the junction; a read error may be the cause. This chain uses TRBV4-3 with TRBJ2-7; possibly TRBD1 or TRBD2 for D (6 bases each). Looked up from germline, CDR1 is LGHNA and CDR2 is YSLEER. This CDR3 is built from 14 residues. The CDR3 spells CASSRDRGPYEQYF. Written as DNA, the CDR3 is TGTGCCAGCAGCCGAGACCGGGGGCCCTACGAGCAGTACTTC.

This clonotype was observed a few times. V gene TRBV27 combines with J gene TRBJ1-6, with D possibly TRBD1 on 5 matching bases. From germline, CDR1 is MNHEY and CDR2 SMNVEV (reference sequence). The V end was cut by 8 bases, the J end by 4 bases, with 18 bases between. This CDR3 has 16 residues. The CDR3 coding sequence is TGTGCCAGCGGAAGTCGGGGGGTTCTTTATAATTCACCCCTCCACTTT. It encodes CASGSRGVLYNSPLHF.

The chain uses TRBV7-2 and TRBJ1-4; D gene ambiguous. Trimming pared 0 bases from V and 8 bases from J, leaving 19 bases between. This CDR3 has 17 residues. The germline V gene has CDR1 SGHTA and CDR2 FQGNSA. CDR3 region: CASSLAMGRAPGEKLFF. The CDR3 coding sequence is TGTGCCAGCAGCTTAGCGATGGGGAGAGCACCCGGGGAAAAACTGTTTTTT. Together with reference TRBV7-2 and TRBJ1-4, the CDR3 gives the full variable domain: GAGVSQSPSNKVTEKGKDVELRCDPISGHTALYWYRQSLGQGLEFLIYFQGNSAPDKSGLPSDRFSAERTGGSVSTLTIQRTQQEDSAVYLCASSLAMGRAPGEKLFFGSGTQLSVL.

This clonotype showed up just a few times. The rearrangement links TRBV4-1 to TRBJ2-7; D is ambiguous. Germline assignment: CDR1 MGHRA and CDR2 YSYEKL. There are 13 residues in the CDR3. V lost 3 bases to trimming and J lost 4 bases, with 10 bases between them. CDR3 residues: CASSHSFRYEQYF. In DNA form, the CDR3 reads TGCGCCAGCAGCCATTCGTTCCGTTACGAGCAGTACTTC.

The sample holds many counts of this clonotype. The rearrangement joins TRBV14 to TRBJ2-6; D remains unclear. Trimming removed 3 bases from V and 0 bases from J, with 18 bases in between. CDR1 is SGHDN, CDR2 FVKESK, per germline. There are 19 residues in the CDR3. The chain's CDR3 is CASSHPRSRRSSGANVLTF. DNA for the CDR3: TGTGCCAGCAGCCATCCAAGGAGCAGGCGAAGCTCTGGGGCCAACGTCCTGACTTTC.

A remark on this clonotype: This CDR3 is missing its conserved last phenylalanine or tryptophan, likely due to a read error. V and J are TRBV6-5 and TRBJ1-2, with 7 nucleotides matching TRBD1. The CDR3 has 15 amino acids. V was clipped by 4 bases and J by 2 bases; unmatched bases: 7. CDR1 MNHEY and CDR2 SVGAGI come from the germline V gene. In DNA form, the CDR3 reads TGTGCCAGCAGTTTACTCCCAGGGGGGAACTATGGCTACACCTTA. It specifies CASSLLPGGNYGYTL.

To note about this clonotype: One base away lies a much larger clone, so this may be a sequencing read error. The gene calls are TRBV7-2 and TRBJ1-5; D perhaps matches TRBD1 (6 bases). Germline CDR1 SGHTA, CDR2 FQGNSA. CDR3 size: 13 residues. The CDR3 sequence: CDSSPWTDQPQHF. The CDR3 DNA sequence: TGTGACAGCAGCCCGTGGACAGATCAGCCCCAGCATTTT.

This clonotype was seen repeatedly, ten times or more. The chain is built from TRBV5-1 and TRBJ2-2; 7 bases agree with TRBD1. This CDR3 is 14 amino acids long. The germline V gene encodes CDR1 SGHRS and CDR2 YFSETQ. The V segment lost 2 bases and the J segment 6 bases; nucleotides outside the gene matches: 4. This chain's CDR3 is CASSFQQGSGELFF. Here the CDR3 DNA reads TGCGCCAGCAGCTTTCAACAGGGGTCCGGGGAGCTGTTTTTT.

There are a few counts of this clonotype. CDR3 in amino acids: CASSVAAGGPGETQYF. CDR3 coding DNA: TGTGCCAGCAGCGTAGCTGCGGGGGGGCCCGGAGAGACCCAGTACTTC. V gene TRBV9 combines with J gene TRBJ2-5; 9 bases line up with TRBD2. The length of the CDR3 is 16 residues. CDR1 SGDLS and CDR2 YYNGEE come from the germline V gene. The junction had 7 bases not matched to a gene; V was cut back by 0 bases and J by 4 bases.

This clonotype was picked up a small number of times. The rearrangement uses TRBV11-2 and TRBJ2-3, with 9 bases fitting TRBD2. The CDR3 contains 16 residues. In germline, CDR1 is SGHAT, CDR2 FQNNGV. The junction had 12 bases not matched to a gene; V was cut back by 6 bases and J by 5 bases. CDR3 protein: CASSPSAGTSRDTQYF. The CDR3 DNA is TGTGCCAGCAGTCCTTCCGCCGGGACTAGCCGAGATACGCAGTATTTT.

This rearrangement joins TRBV7-6 to TRBJ2-3, with 14 positions matching TRBD2. After removal of 5 bases from V and 7 bases from J, the junction contained 8 bases not matched to a gene. The CDR3 is 16 residues long. In germline, CDR1 is SGHVS, CDR2 FNYEAQ. For the CDR3, the DNA is TGTGCCAGCAGCCCCGGGACTAGCGGGGGCCCCAATACGCAGTATTTT. Protein sequence: CASSPGTSGGPNTQYF.

The chain couples TRBV5-4 to TRBJ1-1; D gene uncertain. This CDR3 comprises 15 residues. V lost 3 bases and J 0 bases, leaving 12 bases between the germline ends. The germline gives CDR1 SGHNT, CDR2 YYREEE (reference sequence). CDR3 sequence (DNA): TGTGCCAGCAGCTGGGGTCAACGAATGAACACTGAAGCTTTCTTT. It is translated as CASSWGQRMNTEAFF.

This clonotype was observed a few times. The chain has TRBV7-2 and TRBJ1-5, with 7 bases matching TRBD1. Trimming at V came to 7 bases and at J to 4 bases, leaving 7 bases not matched to a gene. Germline CDR1 SGHTA, CDR2 FQGNSA. This CDR3 comprises 14 residues. CDR3 DNA sequence: TGTGCCAGCACGCTACACAGGGGAAATCAGCCCCAGCATTTT. Translation gives CASTLHRGNQPQHF.

This clonotype was counted between two and nine times. The chain links TRBV18 to TRBJ2-7; D is ambiguous. V shed 6 bases and J shed 0 bases, with 15 bases lying between them. The germline V gene encodes CDR1 KGHSH and CDR2 LQKENI. There are 15 residues in the CDR3. Here the CDR3 reads CASSPRGRSSYEQYF. Written as DNA, the CDR3 is TGTGCCAGCTCCCCCCGTGGCCGAAGCTCCTACGAGCAGTACTTC.

V and J are TRBV6-1 and TRBJ2-1; unclear D gene. The germline gives CDR1 MNHNS, CDR2 SASEGT. V was cut by 2 bases and J by 0 bases, with 5 bases left in between. CDR3 length: 14 amino acids. CDR3 coding DNA: TGTGCCAGCAGTGAATTGGACTCCTACAATGAGCAGTTCTTC. This sequence encodes CASSELDSYNEQFF.

This clonotype was counted between two and nine times. The CDR3 here is CASKATDTQYF. For the CDR3, the DNA is TGTGCCAGCAAGGCTACAGATACGCAGTATTTT. The chain uses TRBV6-5 and TRBJ2-3; D is undetermined. This CDR3 comprises 11 residues. Trimming took off 7 bases at V and 3 bases at J, with 5 bases between the two ends. CDR1 is MNHEY, CDR2 SVGAGI, per germline.

This clonotype has ten or more counts. The V gene is TRBV6-5, the J gene TRBJ2-3; 10 nucleotides agree with TRBD1. CDR3 length: 16 amino acids. V shed 6 bases and J 4 bases; nucleotides not matched to a gene: 10. The germline V gene has CDR1 MNHEY and CDR2 SVGAGI. The CDR3 reads CASRLVWTGGSDTQYF. Written as DNA, the CDR3 is TGTGCCAGCAGACTGGTATGGACAGGGGGGTCAGATACGCAGTATTTT.